This T cell receptor beta chain was documented in a study of cytomegalovirus exposure and HLA in healthy donors (dated 2017 in TCRdb). Study-level background: An earlier analysis of about 560 of the donors reported over 250 Gb of sequence data and roughly 120 million unique TCR beta sequences obtained from about 179 million T cells. Around 300 gigabases of sequencing data and approximately 80 million unique TCR sequences were included in an early release covering roughly 600 HLA-typed donors. Among the roughly 390 genotyped donors, approximately 77% belonged to the genetic ancestry cluster associated with self-reported Caucasian donors. The study was designed to test whether signatures of past pathogen exposure could be identified by cataloging public T cell receptors. The study used immunosequencing to profile the T cell repertoires of 666 subjects and linked those repertoires to cytomegalovirus serostatus. A separate validation cohort of approximately 120 different subjects was used in addition to the 666-subject first cohort. The study combined high-throughput TCR immunosequencing, statistical association of individual TCRs with disease status, and machine learning to predict cytomegalovirus infection status. A later analysis re-analyzed previously published TCR beta repertoires from approximately 700 donors and added high-resolution HLA genotyping to study TCR occurrence patterns. Rather than drawing on any new phenotypic data, the later analysis identified candidate immune exposures from TCR beta sequences and the way those sequences occurred across donors. An earlier analysis of fewer than 750 of the donors used high-throughput TCR beta sequencing to judge whether each TCR beta V gene segment behaved as functional or pseudogenic. Alongside the repertoire data, information on donor age, sex, ethnicity and CMV serostatus was compiled. A later genetic analysis used genome-wide SNP genotypes for about three fifths of the 666 donors, treating that subset as a discovery cohort. All discovery cohort repertoires had been generated on a single sequencing platform. HLA typing covered class I and class II loci at four-digit resolution. The number of typed donors differed by locus: roughly 629-640 for A, B, C, DRB1 and DQB1; approximately 520 for DQA1; some 610 for DPA1; and about 470 for DPB1. Because of strong linkage in the cohort, four or five DR-DQ haplotypes were treated as single units for association and clustering. Across 398 genotyped donors of the cohort, an average of about 240,000 unique TCR beta nucleotide sequences per donor were sequenced, and roughly a sixth of those sequences were non-productive.

Library prep was done by the immunoSEQ multiplex PCR assay. For the multiplex PCR, a mixture combining 60 forward primers for TCR Vbeta segments and 13 reverse primers for TCR Jbeta segments was used. The CDR3 region of rearranged TCR beta genes was amplified from genomic DNA with a multiplex PCR assay. The Illumina HiSeq System was used to sequence the amplified TCR beta libraries as 87-base-pair reads. The paper's data handling went like this. A later analysis tallied 75 million to 95 million unique TCR beta chains across the approximately 670 repertoires, and around 9.9 million of those chains were shared by two or more donors. To remove PCR and sequencing errors, raw reads were error-corrected and collapsed into unique sequences using a nearest-neighbor algorithm that merged closely related sequences. CDR3 sequences were aligned to IMGT reference sequences to assign V, D and J gene segments. Each retained sequence needed at least a six-nucleotide match to both a V gene segment and a J gene segment. Rearrangements were classified as productive when the CDR3 lacked stop codons and remained in frame with V and J, and all other rearrangements were classified as non-productive. CDR3 was defined according to IMGT convention as the region running from the second conserved V-encoded cysteine to the conserved J-encoded phenylalanine. The earlier analysis of some 600 of the donors excluded sequences that lacked an unambiguous match to a single V gene segment. In an earlier analysis of roughly 500 of the donors, V segments were called functional above 56.7% productive rearrangements and were called segregating when the between-donor standard deviation exceeded 5%. A statistical classification framework was built for diagnosing cytomegalovirus status from the catalog of TCR beta chain sequences. In a later analysis, V and J genes were assigned by comparing TCR nucleotide sequences against IMGT/GENE-DB human TR gene sequences. The TCRdist pipeline was used in a later analysis to assign CDR3 sequences and most-parsimonious VDJ recombination scenarios. In a later analysis, each TCR beta chain was defined by its CDR3 amino acid sequence together with its V-gene family, and reads lacking a unique V-gene family were excluded. As a way to deal with suspected cross-contamination and a sequencing artifact, a later analysis dropped roughly 620 nucleotide sequences that were highly shared and had low generation probability. For each public chain, a later analysis derived a clonal expansion index from normalized ranks of inferred template counts within each repertoire. A later analysis computed generation probabilities with a VDJ recombination model fitted to out-of-frame rearrangements, and checked the results against IGoR. A later analysis scored TCR-TCR, TCR-HLA and TCR-CMV co-occurrence with hypergeometric tests, applying a repertoire-size bias correction to TCR pairs. A later analysis estimated false discovery rates by permuting HLA or CMV assignments 20 times. In a later analysis, co-occurring TCRs were grouped with DBSCAN, and TCRdist sequence similarity was added when clustering was performed within HLA-allele-positive subsets. Repertoires with fewer than 30,000 or more than 120,000 public chains were left out of co-occurrence clustering, as were four to six repertoires with anomalous nucleotide sharing. Not all clones reach the TCRdb copy of this immuneACCESS table, which keeps in-frame sequences only. Checked studies attribute under half of the gap to unresolved V genes and leave the rest unexplained. The V and J calls and clone size are taken from that table; D and trimming were inferred from the DNA. The sample includes some 170,000 clones, with 70% to 80% observed a single time. Of the sample, about 2.2% is held by the ten largest clones.

With respect to this clone: The antigen it binds to is not known. Base qualities are not recorded, but no much larger clone differs from it by a single base.

In total, fewer than 750 healthy bone marrow donors made up the cohort. At the time of sampling, all cohort members were nominally healthy, though unrecorded immune exposures were likely present. The donor tested CMV seronegative and was one of the 352 seronegative cohort members. A peripheral blood sample was provided by each donor, and peripheral blood mononuclear cells were used for TCR beta sequencing. The Qiagen DNeasy Blood Extraction Kit was used to extract genomic DNA from the blood cell samples. Counted from cysteine to phenylalanine, this CDR3 has 13 amino acids. Of all the DNA, just the CDR3 is kept, 39 bases in frame from base 1. V loses 5 bases of germline sequence and J loses 2 bases, and the interval between the two ends is 9 bases. From a lookup of the germline V gene, CDR1 and CDR2 are MNHNS and SASEGT. Here is what the overall study found, with its caveats: Three of the identified cytomegalovirus-associated TCR beta chains were confirmed in vitro to be specific for cytomegalovirus antigens. A further reported finding was that TCR beta sequences accurately predicted the HLA-A and HLA-B alleles for most subjects in the first cohort. Correlated functional status among segregating V segments might be attributable to linkage disequilibrium, but an unknown experimental factor could not be ruled out. Some IMGT-functional V segments, including TRBV6-2 and TRBV6-3, could not be told apart with the 87-base-pair reads, so those segments were excluded. The sequencing pipeline was judged likely to have produced a cluster of highly shared sequence variants as a technical artifact. In a later analysis, HLA-associated TCR beta chains showed more clonal expansion and lower generation probabilities than non-associated chains that were equally common. The cohort was sequenced for TCR beta chains only, and without alpha or paired-chain data the features that could be detected were limited. HLA typing was unavailable for some donors at each locus, so association tests used only the typed subset. CMV serostatus was the only immune exposure information available for the cohort. According to the authors, the approach could potentially be generalized to other disease states and immunological phenotypes. In an earlier analysis of about 600 of the donors, most TCR beta V segments appeared in productive rearrangements about 87% or about 30% of the time, broadly matching IMGT annotations. The classifier was reported to diagnose cytomegalovirus status with high specificity and sensitivity in both the original and validation cohorts. In a later genetic analysis, fewer N-insertions in productive TCRs were reported among donors in an Asian-associated ancestry cluster than the roughly 700-donor mean. While some public TCRs were present in many individuals, most TCR sequences turned up only very rarely across donors. Over 15 rarely observed V segments, including chromosome 9 orphons, were excluded from the earlier analysis of approximately 600 of the donors because counts were too low. A later analysis associated approximately 17,000 TCR beta sequences with specific HLA alleles at a false discovery rate of 0.05. The study listed 164 TCR beta chains as associated with cytomegalovirus. Presence/absence analyses assumed roughly uniform sequencing depth across donors, an assumption that may not hold. In a later analysis, several top co-occurrence clusters were reported to appear linked to parvovirus B19, influenza, CMV and Epstein-Barr virus. In a later analysis, most CMV-associated TCR beta chains were found to appear HLA-restricted, with HLA associations seemingly driven largely by CMV exposure. When HLA alleles, especially DR and DQ, strongly co-occurred, TCR associations were difficult to assign to individual alleles. In a later analysis, the rate of TCR association differed among HLA loci, with DRB1 alleles having the most associated TCRs and HLA-C alleles having the fewest. An association between a missense DCLRE1C variant and V-gene and J-gene trimming of TCR beta chains was found in a later genetic analysis and replicated in an independent cohort.

The source of this sequence is a man in his forties in good health and CMV-seronegative. The rearranged segments are TRBV6-1 and TRBJ2-5; the best D guess is TRBD1, with 6 bases matching. The sequenced sample was PBMCs. The DNA sequence is given as TGTGCCAGCAGTAAGGACAGACAAGAGACCCAGTACTTC. Translated, this is CASSKDRQETQYF.